The next 28 T cell receptor beta chains were all read from a single sample in a study of T-cell memory formation after mild COVID-19. TCRdb fed the 5' RACE reads into MiXCR, producing one record per CDR3 protein. The table records about 200,000 distinct CDR3 sequences, around 8.8% of them present only once. Material for sequencing was PBMCs or a T cell subset sorted from them (not recorded which). These TCRs come from a man younger than 35 who had mild COVID-19 (a few samples of this study predate the infection). Cell type and time point are not known.

V is TRBV3-1 and J is TRBJ1-5, with a possible D match to TRBD1 (5 bases). The V gene lost 2 bases and the J gene lost 7 bases, with 9 bases spanning the gap. Germline-derived CDR1 and CDR2 are LGHDT and YNNKEL (reference sequence). The CDR3 consists of 13 residues. Here the CDR3 reads CASSQRGDQPQHF. CDR3 DNA sequence: TGTGCCAGCAGCCAACGAGGGGACCAGCCCCAGCATTTT.

This chain connects TRBV6-5 to TRBJ2-1, with D perhaps matching TRBD2 (5 bases). This CDR3 region has 14 residues. Germline values: CDR1 MNHEY, CDR2 SVGAGI. V was pared by 3 bases and J by 7 bases, with 13 bases between. In DNA form, the CDR3 reads TGTGCCAGCAGTTATGTGGGAGCTCGGAATGAGCAGTTCTTC. Protein: CASSYVGARNEQFF.

In its sample, this clonotype was seen a few times. V gene TRBV28 combines with J gene TRBJ2-5; tentatively, D is TRBD2 (6 bases). CDR3 size: 17 residues. The germline V gene has CDR1 MDHEN and CDR2 SYDVKM. V was shortened by 2 bases and J by 2 bases, with 18 bases between the two germline ends. The CDR3 reads CASSLTPWRGPQETQYF. Here the CDR3 DNA reads TGTGCCAGCAGTTTAACGCCATGGCGGGGACCACAAGAGACCCAGTACTTC.

The chain uses TRBV7-2 and TRBJ2-7; the match to TRBD2 covers 7 bases. This CDR3 is 14 amino acids long. Germline CDR1 SGHTA, CDR2 FQGNSA. V was clipped by 2 bases and J by 3 bases; unmatched bases: 4. CDR3 coding DNA: TGTGCCAGCAGCTTACTGGGGGGGTTCTACGAGCAGTACTTC. Amino acids: CASSLLGGFYEQYF. The full variable domain, with the rest looked up from reference TRBV7-2 and TRBJ2-7, is GAGVSQSPSNKVTEKGKDVELRCDPISGHTALYWYRQSLGQGLEFLIYFQGNSAPDKSGLPSDRFSAERTGGSVSTLTIQRTQQEDSAVYLCASSLLGGFYEQYFGPGTRLTVT.

This clonotype was found a few times. The V and J genes are TRBV6-1 and TRBJ1-2; D is unclear. The ends were cut back, 0 bases at V and 2 bases at J, with 10 bases in the middle. Per germline, CDR1 MNHNS and CDR2 SASEGT. The CDR3 has 15 residues. The DNA for the CDR3 is TGTGCCAGCAGTGAAGCGCTGGGTATCAACTATGGCTACACCTTC. Its translation is CASSEALGINYGYTF.

V usage is TRBV5-1 and J usage is TRBJ2-5, with TRBD1 matching 7 bases. With 5 bases clipped from V and 1 base from J, the junction kept 11 bases outside the gene matches. This CDR3 is 16 amino acids long. Germline CDR1 reads SGHRS; CDR2 reads YFSETQ. The CDR3 sequence: CASRDLRGPIQETQYF. As DNA, the CDR3 is TGCGCCAGCAGAGACCTAAGGGGGCCCATCCAAGAGACCCAGTACTTC.

This clonotype came up a few times. The CDR3 is CASSQAPSWTANEKLFF. CDR3 nucleotide sequence: TGCGCCAGCAGCCAAGCTCCTTCATGGACGGCTAATGAAAAACTGTTTTTT. The chain couples TRBV4-1 to TRBJ1-4; no reliable D call. This CDR3 is 17 amino acids long. Germline lookup yields CDR1 MGHRA and CDR2 YSYEKL. V was cut by 1 base and J by 3 bases, with 15 bases left in between.

This clonotype was recorded at least ten times. This chain connects TRBV7-2 to TRBJ2-5; 8 bases match TRBD2. Germline-derived CDR1 and CDR2 are SGHTA and FQGNSA. The CDR3 contains 14 residues. Trimming at V came to 5 bases and at J to 5 bases, leaving 7 bases not matched to a gene. The CDR3 DNA reads TGTGCCAGCAGCCTCTCCGGGACTAGGGAGACCCAGTACTTC. Translating it yields CASSLSGTRETQYF.

This clonotype was seen a few times. The chain joins TRBV4-3 to TRBJ2-5, with D unresolved. The CDR3 extends over 13 amino acids. CDR1 and CDR2 from the germline V gene are LGHNA and YSLEER. The germline V and J ends were trimmed by 3 bases and 1 base, with 6 bases remaining between them. CDR3 loop: CASSQLIQETQYF. The CDR3 DNA is TGCGCCAGCAGCCAGCTTATCCAAGAGACCCAGTACTTC.

This clonotype was seen more than once but under ten times. This chain uses TRBV5-1 with TRBJ2-7; 9 bases agree with TRBD1. This CDR3 spans 15 amino acids. The germline V gene has CDR1 SGHRS and CDR2 YFSETQ. V trimming: 7 bases; J trimming: 1 base; junction bases outside the gene matches: 9. The CDR3 DNA sequence: TGCGCCAGCCAACCCGGGACAGGGCGGTCCTACGAGCAGTACGTC. This encodes CASQPGTGRSYEQYV.

This chain joins TRBV27 and TRBJ1-1; D is ambiguous. Germline-derived CDR1 and CDR2 are MNHEY and SMNVEV (reference sequence). The CDR3 contains 14 residues. The V end lost 8 bases, the J end lost 9 bases, and 22 bases lay between the germline ends. This chain's CDR3 is CASFGFGGPGKAFF. DNA of the CDR3: TGTGCCAGCTTTGGTTTCGGAGGGCCAGGAAAAGCTTTCTTT.

The V gene is TRBV29-1, the J gene TRBJ2-2, with TRBD1 identical over 9 bases. The CDR3 is 13 residues long. Germline loops: CDR1 SQVTM, CDR2 ANQGSEA. V lost 8 bases, J lost 3 bases, and 4 bases stayed unmatched. The DNA of the CDR3 is TGCAGCTCCCGGGACAGGGACACCGGGGAGCTGTTTTTT. It codes for CSSRDRDTGELFF.

This clonotype was observed many times. The V call is TRBV7-2, the J call TRBJ2-5; tentatively, D is TRBD1 (6 bases). CDR1 is SGHTA and CDR2 is FQGNSA in the germline V gene. The CDR3 consists of 12 residues. Trimming cost V 5 bases and J 4 bases, with 8 bases left between them. The CDR3 DNA reads as TGTGCCAGCAGCCAGGGGATAGAGACCCAGTACTTC. Residues: CASSQGIETQYF.

This chain uses TRBV7-2 with TRBJ1-5, with D tentatively TRBD1 (5 bases). Germline V gene data show CDR1 as SGHTA and CDR2 as FQGNSA. Trimming removed 2 bases at V and 2 bases at J, with 13 bases between. CDR3 length: 16 amino acids. Here the CDR3 DNA reads TGTGCCAGCAGCTTATTTCCAGGGAGCGGCAATCAGCCCCAGCATTTT. Protein sequence: CASSLFPGSGNQPQHF.

V and J are TRBV4-1 and TRBJ1-2, with D unclear. Trimming shortened V by 0 bases and J by 8 bases, and 13 bases separated the two germline ends. The CDR3 length is 14 residues. Germline lookup yields CDR1 MGHRA and CDR2 YSYEKL. The CDR3: CASSQDLGLGGYTF. CDR3 DNA sequence: TGCGCCAGCAGCCAAGATTTGGGTCTAGGCGGCTACACCTTC.

The chain combines TRBV10-3 with TRBJ2-7; 10 bases agree with TRBD1. The CDR3 totals 15 residues. The germline V gene encodes CDR1 ENHRY and CDR2 SYGVKD. With V trimmed by 6 bases and J by 1 base, 6 bases remained unmatched. The CDR3 nucleotides read TGTGCCATCAGCTCCGGGACAGGGGTATCCTACGAGCAGTACTTC. Translation gives CAISSGTGVSYEQYF.

The sample holds a few counts of this clonotype. The chain couples TRBV12-3 or TRBV12-4 to TRBJ2-1; TRBD2 is a possible D gene (6 bases). Between the trimmed V and J ends, which lost 5 bases and 3 bases, there was a span of 11 bases. The CDR3 spans 14 residues. CDR3 in amino acids: CASSVWGDYNEQFF. DNA for the CDR3: TGTGCCAGCAGTGTGTGGGGGGACTACAATGAGCAGTTCTTC.

This clonotype came up many times. V usage is TRBV4-1 and J usage is TRBJ2-1; D is ambiguous. This CDR3 contains 15 residues. With 0 bases removed from V and 5 bases from J, the gap between germline ends came to 11 bases. The germline CDR1 and CDR2 sequences are MGHRA and YSYEKL. CDR3 DNA: TGCGCCAGCAGCCAAGAAGAGGATTGGGACAATGAGCAGTTCTTC. Amino acids: CASSQEEDWDNEQFF.

The V and J genes are TRBV2 and TRBJ1-6, with D unclear. The V gene's germline CDR1 is SNHLY and CDR2 FYNNEI. This CDR3 comprises 16 residues. Trimming removed 7 bases at V and 2 bases at J, with 15 bases between. In nucleotides, the CDR3 is TGTGCCAGCACCCTCACCGCTAACGCCTATAATTCACCCCTCCACTTT. Translation: CASTLTANAYNSPLHF.

This clonotype was counted only a few times. This chain connects TRBV3-1 to TRBJ1-6; possible D gene TRBD1, 6 bases. The CDR3 runs 13 residues. Germline V gives CDR1 LGHDT, CDR2 YNNKEL (reference sequence). Trimming removed 2 bases at V and 8 bases at J, with 7 bases between. CDR3 sequence (DNA): TGTGCCAGCAGCCAATCAGGGGATTCACCCCTCCACTTT. Its translation: CASSQSGDSPLHF.

This clonotype was seen a few times. The rearrangement links TRBV9 to TRBJ2-2; perhaps D is TRBD1 or TRBD2 (6 bases each). The CDR3 loop spans 15 amino acids. V was pared by 2 bases and J by 7 bases, with 15 bases between. CDR1 is SGDLS, CDR2 YYNGEE, per germline. This CDR3 is CASSVARGARGELFF. In DNA, the CDR3 is TGTGCCAGCAGCGTCGCGAGGGGGGCCCGCGGGGAGCTGTTTTTT.

This clonotype was seen a handful of times. This rearrangement joins TRBV19 to TRBJ1-5; no clear D gene. Germline CDR1 and CDR2: LNHDA and SQIVND (reference sequence). The CDR3 sequence is 12 residues long. The V gene lost 8 bases and the J gene lost 2 bases, with 7 bases spanning the gap. The CDR3 bases are TGTGCCAGTCGGAGGGGCAATCAGCCCCAGCATTTT. Residues: CASRRGNQPQHF.

Only a few counts were recorded for this clonotype. The rearrangement joins TRBV7-9 to TRBJ2-1, with D perhaps given as TRBD1 or TRBD2 (5 bases each). The CDR3 has 15 residues. Germline V gene lookup returns CDR1 SEHNR and CDR2 FQNEAQ (reference sequence). The V end was cut by 5 bases, the J end by 4 bases, with 15 bases between. CDR3 residues: CASSPDRGGYNEQFF. The CDR3 nucleotides read TGTGCCAGCAGCCCCGATCGGGGCGGGTACAATGAGCAGTTCTTC.

The gene calls are TRBV4-3 and TRBJ1-2; D might be TRBD1 (5 bases). V lost 4 bases, J lost 4 bases, and 13 bases lay in between. CDR1 and CDR2 from the germline V gene are LGHNA and YSLEER. The CDR3 consists of 14 residues. The CDR3: CASSLLRGPYGYTF. The CDR3 region has the DNA TGCGCCAGCAGCCTCCTCCGGGGCCCCTATGGCTACACCTTC.

The chain employs TRBV4-1 and TRBJ2-1; TRBD2 aligns across 7 bases. Germline V gene lookup returns CDR1 MGHRA and CDR2 YSYEKL. This CDR3 contains 16 residues. The J segment lost 5 bases and the V segment lost 0 bases, leaving 7 bases of the junction unmatched. The CDR3 DNA reads as TGCGCCAGCAGCCAAGATGGGAGGGGCAAGGACAATGAGCAGTTCTTC. Protein: CASSQDGRGKDNEQFF.

The rearrangement joins TRBV5-1 to TRBJ2-5, with 8 nucleotides matching TRBD1. The V gene end was trimmed by 0 bases and the J gene end by 7 bases; junction bases not matched to a gene: 14. There are 17 residues in the CDR3. The germline V gene encodes CDR1 SGHRS and CDR2 YFSETQ. CDR3: CASSLAGGQDTPTTQYF. Here the CDR3 DNA reads TGCGCCAGCAGCTTGGCCGGGGGACAGGACACCCCGACGACCCAGTACTTC.

This clonotype was seen more than once but under ten times. The rearrangement joins TRBV7-7 to TRBJ2-3; the D gene is possibly TRBD1 (8 bases). The CDR3 sequence is 16 residues long. Trimming removed 5 bases at V and 1 base at J, with 16 bases between. Germline V gives CDR1 SSHAT, CDR2 FNYEAQ (reference sequence). CDR3 protein: CASSPWGGQGTDTQYF. The CDR3 DNA sequence: TGTGCCAGCAGCCCCTGGGGGGGACAGGGCACAGATACGCAGTATTTT.

This clonotype came up many times. J is TRBJ2-5 and V is TRBV5-6; TRBD2 aligns across 11 bases. V lost 4 bases, J lost 5 bases, and 10 bases stayed unmatched. Germline CDR1 reads SGHDT; CDR2 reads YYEEEE. The CDR3 is 16 residues long. Here the CDR3 DNA reads TGTGCCAGCAGCCGAATTAGCGGGGGGGCCCTGGAGACCCAGTACTTC. Translated, it gives CASSRISGGALETQYF.